The source of this T cell receptor beta chain is a study of blood T cell repertoires in COVID-19. Study context: Acute-phase and convalescent COVID-19 samples originated in the United States, Italy and Spain. T cells, B-cell-depleted T cells, or PBMCs supplied cDNA or gDNA.

The CDR3 has 13 residues. Libraries were prepared by immunoSEQ multiplex PCR; TCRdb keeps only in-frame clonotypes and omits some of them. The sample lists about 220,000 clones; 84% were seen once. This clone was recorded a few times. The sample consisted of peripheral blood. The TCR sequence derives from a woman aged 60-70 years who had recovered from COVID-19. The chain recombines TRBV12-2 with TRBJ1-1. TRBV12-2 is labeled a pseudogene. CDR3 in amino acids: CASRLFWTLEAFF. For the CDR3, the DNA is TGTGCAAGTCGTTTATTCTGGACTCTTGAAGCTTTCTTT.